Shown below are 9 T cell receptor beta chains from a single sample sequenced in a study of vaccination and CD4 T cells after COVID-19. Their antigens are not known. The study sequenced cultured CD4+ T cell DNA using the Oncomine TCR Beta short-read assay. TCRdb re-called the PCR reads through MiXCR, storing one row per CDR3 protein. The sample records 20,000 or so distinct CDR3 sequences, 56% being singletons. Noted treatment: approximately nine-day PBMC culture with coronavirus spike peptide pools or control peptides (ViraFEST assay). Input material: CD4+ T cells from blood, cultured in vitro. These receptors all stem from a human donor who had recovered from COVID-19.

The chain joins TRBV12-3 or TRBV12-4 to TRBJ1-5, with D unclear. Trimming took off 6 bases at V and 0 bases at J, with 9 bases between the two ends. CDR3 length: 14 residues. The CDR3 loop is CASSLRSSNQPQHF. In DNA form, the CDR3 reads TGTGCCAGCAGCCTCCGATCTAGCAATCAGCCCCAGCATTTT.

CDR3 bases: TGTGCCAGCAGTTTAGCCGCGGCGTATGGCTACACCTTC. This codes for CASSLAAAYGYTF. J is TRBJ1-2 and V is TRBV12-3 or TRBV12-4; no clear D gene. V shed 0 bases and J shed 5 bases, with 7 bases lying between them. This CDR3 has 13 amino acids.

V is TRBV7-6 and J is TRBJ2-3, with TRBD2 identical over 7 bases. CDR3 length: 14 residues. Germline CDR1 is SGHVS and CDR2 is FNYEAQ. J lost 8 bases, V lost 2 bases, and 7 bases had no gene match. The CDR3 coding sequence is TGTGCCAGCAGCTTATTAGGCGGGAGTGGTACGCAGTATTTT. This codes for CASSLLGGSGTQYF.

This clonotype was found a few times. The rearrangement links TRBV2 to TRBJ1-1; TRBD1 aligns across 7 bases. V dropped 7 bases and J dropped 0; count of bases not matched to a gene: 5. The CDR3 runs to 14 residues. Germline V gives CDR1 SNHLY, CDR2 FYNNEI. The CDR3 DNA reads TGTGCCAGCACCAAGGGGGCCCTGAACACTGAAGCTTTCTTT. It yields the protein CASTKGALNTEAFF.

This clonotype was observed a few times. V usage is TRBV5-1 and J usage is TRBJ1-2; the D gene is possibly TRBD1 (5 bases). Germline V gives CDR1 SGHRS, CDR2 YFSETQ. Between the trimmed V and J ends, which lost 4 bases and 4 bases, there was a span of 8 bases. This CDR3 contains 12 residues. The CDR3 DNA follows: TGCGCCAGCAGCGCGGACATCTATGGCTACACCTTC. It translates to CASSADIYGYTF.

As DNA, the CDR3 is TGTGCCAGCACGGGGCCCGCCAATCGGGAGCAGTTCTTC. Residues: CASTGPANREQFF. The chain employs TRBV7-2 and TRBJ2-1; D tentatively reads TRBD1 or TRBD2 (5 bases each). In germline, CDR1 is SGHTA, CDR2 FQGNSA. The CDR3 is made up of 13 amino acids. Trimming took 7 bases from V and 10 from J, leaving 17 bases between them.

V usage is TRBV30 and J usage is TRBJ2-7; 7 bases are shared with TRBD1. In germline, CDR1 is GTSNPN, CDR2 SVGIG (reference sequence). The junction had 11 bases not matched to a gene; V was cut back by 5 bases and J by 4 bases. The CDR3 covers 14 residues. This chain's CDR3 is CAWGKGATSYEQYF. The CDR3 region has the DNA TGTGCCTGGGGGAAGGGGGCAACCTCGTACGAGCAGTACTTC.

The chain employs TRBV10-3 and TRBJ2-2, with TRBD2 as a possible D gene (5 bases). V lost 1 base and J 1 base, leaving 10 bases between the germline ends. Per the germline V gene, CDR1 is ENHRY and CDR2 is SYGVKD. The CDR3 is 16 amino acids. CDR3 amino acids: CAISEFGEGNTGELFF. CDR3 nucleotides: TGTGCCATCAGTGAGTTTGGTGAGGGGAACACCGGGGAGCTGTTTTTT.

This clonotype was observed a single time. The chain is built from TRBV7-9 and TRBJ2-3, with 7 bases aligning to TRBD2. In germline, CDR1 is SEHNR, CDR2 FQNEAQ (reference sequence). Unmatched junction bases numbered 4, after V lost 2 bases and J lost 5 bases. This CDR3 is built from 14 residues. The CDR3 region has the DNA TGTGCCAGCAGCTTAACGGGAGGAGTAGATACGCAGTATTTT. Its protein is CASSLTGGVDTQYF.